This T cell receptor beta chain was observed in a study of T cell repertoires in cytomegalovirus infection. Turning to the study itself: Use of recently identified HLA-C-restricted and well-studied HLA-B-restricted CMV epitopes was part of the study. CMV infection and matching HLA type were both indicated by public TCR beta signatures. General observations from the study: HLA-C-restricted CMV clonotypes gave the most frequent clonotype in two of eight donors.

The CDR3 is made up of 13 amino acids. V lost 3 bases and J 0 bases, leaving 2 bases between the germline ends. From germline, CDR1 is MRHNA and CDR2 SNTAGT. TCRdb called the reads again in MiXCR, with one record for every CDR3 protein. The table shows about half a million distinct CDR3 sequences, with 33% occurring only once. This clonotype turned up a few times. What it binds is not known. This receptor was taken from a human donor in good health (CMV status not recorded). Some clones in this sample may be carry-over from other donors' samples. Sequencing used cultured PBMCs, obtained from culture after CMV antigen stimulation. The chain links TRBV6-4 to TRBJ2-2; D remains unclear. The CDR3 nucleotides are TGTGCCAGCAGTGAAGCGAACACCGGGGAGCTGTTTTTT. This codes for CASSEANTGELFF.